Each of the 32 T cell receptor beta chains below was sequenced from the same sample in a study of CD8 T cells in Susac syndrome. Random hexamers were used to reverse transcribe an amount of about 0.45 to 1 ug RNA. TCRdb ran MiXCR on the immunoSEQ multiplex PCR reads and lists one entry per CDR3 protein. The sample contains about 160,000 distinct CDR3 sequences, roughly nine tenths of which appear only once. Input material: CD4+ T cells from PBMCs. These receptors all stem from a human donor in good health.

This clonotype occurred once. V gene TRBV7-6 combines with J gene TRBJ2-7; TRBD1 or TRBD2 may be the D gene (5 bases each). V was trimmed by 1 base and J by 5 bases, leaving 9 bases between them. This CDR3 is built from 13 residues. CDR1 and CDR2 from the germline V gene are SGHVS and FNYEAQ. CDR3: CASSLVGDHEQYF. The CDR3 DNA is TGTGCCAGCAGCTTAGTGGGGGATCACGAGCAGTACTTC.

The chain combines TRBV30 with TRBJ2-5; TRBD1 might be the D (5 bases). The V end lost 0 bases, the J end lost 4 bases, and 18 bases lay between the germline ends. There are 16 residues in the CDR3. The V gene's germline CDR1 is GTSNPN and CDR2 SVGIG (reference sequence). The CDR3 is CAWSVKRSRTSETQYF. CDR3 sequence (DNA): TGTGCCTGGAGTGTAAAACGGTCCCGGACATCAGAGACCCAGTACTTC.

This chain links TRBV20-1 with TRBJ1-6; the D is unclear. Germline values: CDR1 DFQATT, CDR2 SNEGSKA (reference sequence). CDR3 length: 15 amino acids. V was pared by 1 base and J by 8 bases, with 15 bases between. In DNA form, the CDR3 reads TGCAGTGCTAGAGGCGGGGTAGTTTGGGATTCACCCCTCCACTTT. Residues: CSARGGVVWDSPLHF.

This clonotype was recorded once. This chain links TRBV5-6 with TRBJ1-2, with D possibly being TRBD1 (5 bases). V shed 6 bases and J shed 2 bases, with 14 bases lying between them. The CDR3 has 14 residues. Germline V lookup: CDR1 SGHDT, CDR2 YYEEEE. The chain's CDR3 is CASTPRDGNYGYTF. The CDR3 DNA reads TGTGCCAGCACGCCCAGGGACGGGAACTATGGCTACACCTTC.

This clonotype appeared once. The chain is built from TRBV2 and TRBJ2-5; D ambiguous. This CDR3 contains 12 residues. The germline V and J ends were trimmed by 6 bases and 1 base, with 6 bases remaining between them. Germline V gene sequence: CDR1 SNHLY, CDR2 FYNNEI. The DNA of the CDR3 is TGTGCCAGCAGCCCGACCCAAGAGACCCAGTACTTC. Translation: CASSPTQETQYF. Using reference TRBV2 and TRBJ2-5 for the parts outside the CDR3, the full variable domain is EPEVTQTPSHQVTQMGQEVILRCVPISNHLYFYWYRQILGQKVEFLVSFYNNEISEKSEIFDDQFSVERPDGSNFTLKIRSTKLEDSAMYFCASSPTQETQYFGPGTRLLVL.

V gene TRBV5-8 combines with J gene TRBJ2-4, with 7 positions matching TRBD2. CDR3 length equals 14 residues. The V gene end was trimmed by 5 bases and the J gene end by 8 bases; junction bases not matched to a gene: 10. The germline V gene has CDR1 SGHTS and CDR2 YDEGEE. DNA for the CDR3: TGTGCCAGCAGTAACCTTGGGGGGGGTGACATTCAGTACTTC. Amino acids: CASSNLGGGDIQYF.

The V and J genes are TRBV10-1 and TRBJ2-2, with unresolved D. Trimming stripped 4 bases from V and 8 bases from J, with 8 bases between. The germline CDR1 and CDR2 sequences are WNHNN and SYGVQD (reference sequence). This CDR3 region has 12 residues. The CDR3 here is CASSGAGGELFF. The CDR3 DNA reads as TGCGCCAGCAGTGGGGCTGGGGGGGAGCTGTTTTTT.

The chain links TRBV23-1 to TRBJ1-4, with 7 bases aligning to TRBD1. TRBV23-1 is noted as an ORF with a role that remains uncertain. The CDR3 has 17 amino acids. Trimming cost V 7 bases and J 5 bases; bases outside gene matches: 16. This chain's CDR3 is CASTTAPDRKHNEKLFF. The CDR3 nucleotides are TGCGCCAGCACCACCGCTCCGGACAGGAAACACAATGAAAAACTGTTTTTT.

The V gene is TRBV30, the J gene TRBJ1-2; TRBD1 is a possible D gene (5 bases). In germline, CDR1 is GTSNPN, CDR2 SVGIG (reference sequence). Trimming removed 2 bases at V and 3 bases at J, with 10 bases between. This CDR3 spans 13 amino acids. CDR3 amino acids: CAWSFDSYYGYTF. CDR3 sequence (DNA): TGTGCCTGGAGTTTTGACAGCTACTATGGCTACACCTTC.

V usage is TRBV7-2 and J usage is TRBJ2-5; D unclear. Trimming removed 4 bases from V and 0 bases from J, with 6 bases in between. Per the germline V gene, CDR1 is SGHTA and CDR2 is FQGNSA. The CDR3 has 13 residues. The CDR3 sequence: CASSSGHQETQYF. In DNA, the CDR3 is TGTGCCAGCAGCTCCGGACACCAAGAGACCCAGTACTTC.

The chain is built from TRBV6-2 or TRBV6-3 and TRBJ2-1, with D possibly matching TRBD1 (6 bases). Trimming shortened V by 4 bases and J by 3 bases, and 10 bases separated the two germline ends. This CDR3 spans 14 amino acids. In germline, CDR1 is MNHEY, CDR2 SVGEGT. The CDR3 here is CASSSGTLYNEQFF. As DNA, the CDR3 is TGTGCCAGCAGTTCCGGGACACTCTACAATGAGCAGTTCTTC.

Comments on this clonotype: One junction end disagrees with the germline gene, perhaps due to a read error. The J gene is TRBJ2-7, the V gene TRBV20-1, with D tentatively TRBD1 or TRBD2 (5 bases each). The CDR3 extends over 13 amino acids. CDR1 and CDR2 (germline): DFQATT, SNEGSKA (reference sequence). The CDR3 is CSARGVGIYEQYF. In DNA, the CDR3 is TGCAGTGCGAGAGGGGTTGGGATCTACGAGCAGTACTTC.

The rearrangement uses TRBV7-2 and TRBJ2-2, with a possible D match to TRBD2 (5 bases). This CDR3 contains 14 residues. The germline V gene encodes CDR1 SGHTA and CDR2 FQGNSA. Trimming left V 5 bases short and J 1 base short, with 8 bases between. This chain's CDR3 is CASSRGRNTGELFF. For the CDR3, the DNA is TGTGCCAGCAGCAGAGGGAGGAACACCGGGGAGCTGTTTTTT. Full variable domain (outside the CDR3, taken from reference TRBV7-2 and TRBJ2-2): GAGVSQSPSNKVTEKGKDVELRCDPISGHTALYWYRQSLGQGLEFLIYFQGNSAPDKSGLPSDRFSAERTGGSVSTLTIQRTQQEDSAVYLCASSRGRNTGELFFGEGSRLTVL.

The V gene is TRBV27, the J gene TRBJ2-7, with 7 bases lining up with TRBD1. Germline V gene data show CDR1 as MNHEY and CDR2 as SMNVEV (reference sequence). The junction had 5 bases not matched to a gene; V was cut back by 6 bases and J by 3 bases. There are 13 residues in the CDR3. CDR3 loop: CASSLTGVYEQYF. CDR3 in DNA: TGTGCCAGCAGCCTCACAGGGGTCTACGAGCAGTACTTC.

This chain joins TRBV5-1 and TRBJ2-5, with TRBD2 identical over 9 bases. With 5 bases clipped from V and 4 bases from J, the junction kept 3 bases outside the gene matches. The CDR3 spans 13 residues. CDR1 and CDR2 from the germline V gene are SGHRS and YFSETQ. CDR3 in DNA: TGCGCCAGCAGGAGCGGGGGGCGAGAGACCCAGTACTTC. It yields the protein CASRSGGRETQYF.

This chain connects TRBV6-5 to TRBJ2-6; D call uncertain. V gave up 4 bases and J gave up 6 bases, with 13 bases separating them. The CDR3 runs 15 residues. Germline CDR1 reads MNHEY; CDR2 reads SVGAGI. This CDR3 is CASSLVPPVANVLTF. Here the CDR3 DNA reads TGTGCCAGCAGTTTAGTCCCCCCGGTGGCCAACGTCCTGACTTTC.

The chain carries TRBV4-3 and TRBJ1-1; D ambiguous. Germline V gene data show CDR1 as LGHNA and CDR2 as YSLEER. Between the trimmed V and J ends, which lost 0 bases and 1 base, there was a span of 6 bases. This CDR3 has 14 residues. CDR3 DNA: TGCGCCAGCAGCCAAGACGGCCGGAACACTGAAGCTTTCTTT. It yields the protein CASSQDGRNTEAFF.

The chain combines TRBV3-1 with TRBJ2-1, with D uncertain. Trimming took 0 bases from V and 4 from J, leaving 7 bases between them. The CDR3 has 14 amino acids. Germline values: CDR1 LGHDT, CDR2 YNNKEL (reference sequence). CDR3 protein: CASSQDWGYNEQFF. The CDR3 DNA is TGTGCCAGCAGCCAAGATTGGGGTTACAATGAGCAGTTCTTC.

The chain combines TRBV7-9 with TRBJ2-7, with 7 bases lining up with TRBD1. Germline V gene data show CDR1 as SEHNR and CDR2 as FQNEAQ (reference sequence). The CDR3 is made up of 15 amino acids. Trimming removed 4 bases from V and 0 bases from J; junction bases left unmatched: 6. The CDR3 reads CASSSPGTDSYEQYF. The CDR3 nucleotides are TGTGCCAGCAGCTCACCCGGGACAGACTCCTACGAGCAGTACTTC.

The J gene is TRBJ2-7, the V gene TRBV7-8; D unclear. Germline lookup yields CDR1 SGHVS and CDR2 FQNEAQ. The germline V and J ends were trimmed by 2 bases and 5 bases, with 7 bases remaining between them. This CDR3 is 12 amino acids long. CDR3 region: CASSLRSNEQYF. For the CDR3, the DNA is TGTGCCAGCAGCTTAAGGTCGAACGAGCAGTACTTC.

Only one count was recorded for this clonotype. CDR3 sequence (DNA): TGTGCCTGGAGTAGGGAAGGTCCATATGACTCCTACGAGCAGTACTTC. This codes for CAWSREGPYDSYEQYF. This chain links TRBV30 with TRBJ2-7; D not resolved. V was cut by 2 bases and J by 0 bases, with 17 bases left in between. Germline CDR1 reads GTSNPN; CDR2 reads SVGIG (reference sequence). CDR3 length equals 16 residues.

The chain is built from TRBV29-1 and TRBJ1-1, with D perhaps matching TRBD1 (6 bases). From germline, CDR1 is SQVTM and CDR2 ANQGSEA. The CDR3 sequence is 15 residues long. Trimming cost V 4 bases and J 2 bases, with 17 bases left between them. The CDR3 region has the DNA TGCAGCGTTGTTAATCCGGGGGGGCTTAACACTGAAGCTTTCTTT. It translates to CSVVNPGGLNTEAFF.

The chain employs TRBV10-2 and TRBJ2-7; 7 bases align to TRBD1. J lost 3 bases, V lost 7 bases, and 12 bases had no gene match. The germline V gene encodes CDR1 WSHSY and CDR2 SAAADI. The CDR3 runs to 15 residues. In nucleotides, the CDR3 is TGCGCCAGCACCGGTGGGGGCGCAGGGGGCTACGAGCAGTACTTC. Protein product: CASTGGGAGGYEQYF.

The chain uses TRBV6-5 and TRBJ2-7, with TRBD1 identical over 10 bases. The junction had 6 bases not matched to a gene; V was cut back by 2 bases and J by 2 bases. CDR1 is MNHEY and CDR2 is SVGAGI in the germline V gene. This CDR3 spans 16 amino acids. CDR3 coding DNA: TGTGCCAGCAGTTACGCATGGACAGGGGGGACCTACGAGCAGTACTTC. Its protein is CASSYAWTGGTYEQYF.

The rearrangement joins TRBV7-8 to TRBJ2-3, with TRBD2 identical over 8 bases. V lost 4 bases to trimming and J lost 10 bases; unmatched junction nucleotides: 10. CDR1 and CDR2 from the germline V gene are SGHVS and FQNEAQ. This CDR3 contains 14 residues. The DNA of the CDR3 is TGTGCCAGCAGCTCCCGGGGGGGCCCAGTCGCGCAGTATTTT. Translated, it gives CASSSRGGPVAQYF.

This chain uses TRBV5-1 with TRBJ2-2; D is undetermined. Germline V gene sequence: CDR1 SGHRS, CDR2 YFSETQ. Trimming cost V 0 bases and J 1 base, with 10 bases left between them. The CDR3 contains 16 residues. DNA of the CDR3: TGCGCCAGCAGCTTGGGTCAGCCTTTGAACACCGGGGAGCTGTTTTTT. Residues: CASSLGQPLNTGELFF.

This clonotype was seen just once. The gene calls are TRBV9 and TRBJ1-1; D not resolved. This CDR3 comprises 12 residues. In germline, CDR1 is SGDLS, CDR2 YYNGEE. V was clipped by 0 bases and J by 7 bases, with 7 bases between them. CDR3 DNA: TGTGCCAGCAGCGTAGTCGGAGGTGAAGCTTTCTTT. This sequence encodes CASSVVGGEAFF.

The V call is TRBV28, the J call TRBJ2-2, with D perhaps TRBD1 or TRBD2 (5 bases each). V lost 7 bases to trimming and J lost 4 bases, with 13 bases between them. The CDR3 length is 14 residues. From germline, CDR1 is MDHEN and CDR2 SYDVKM. CDR3 DNA: TGTGCCAGCATTCAACCCGGGGCCACCGGGGAGCTGTTTTTT. This translates into CASIQPGATGELFF. Using reference TRBV28 and TRBJ2-2 for the parts outside the CDR3, the full variable domain is DVKVTQSSRYLVKRTGEKVFLECVQDMDHENMFWYRQDPGLGLRLIYFSYDVKMKEKGDIPEGYSVSREKKERFSLILESASTNQTSMYLCASIQPGATGELFFGEGSRLTVL.

The chain links TRBV18 to TRBJ2-5; weak D call: TRBD2 (6 bases). The CDR3 has 15 residues. Germline V gene sequence: CDR1 KGHSH, CDR2 LQKENI. The V end was cut by 3 bases, the J end by 4 bases, with 15 bases between. The CDR3 here is CASSPPGQGGETQYF. CDR3 sequence (DNA): TGTGCCAGCTCACCCCCAGGGCAGGGAGGAGAGACCCAGTACTTC.

This chain connects TRBV29-1 to TRBJ1-3; D is uncertain. Germline V gene sequence: CDR1 SQVTM, CDR2 ANQGSEA. Trimming left V 7 bases short and J 4 bases short, with 8 bases between. The CDR3 has 11 residues. DNA of the CDR3: TGCAGCGCGGCTCTAGGAAACACCATATATTTT. It yields the protein CSAALGNTIYF.

The chain uses TRBV20-1 and TRBJ2-5; no clear D. Looked up from germline, CDR1 is DFQATT and CDR2 is SNEGSKA (reference sequence). The length of the CDR3 is 12 residues. V dropped 6 bases and J dropped 5 bases, with 13 bases sitting between them. The CDR3 region is CSAQTQAETQYF. DNA for the CDR3: TGCAGTGCCCAAACCCAGGCCGAGACCCAGTACTTC.

Written as DNA, the CDR3 is TGTGCCAGCAGCCAGTCACACCACGGAGGCATTCAGTACTTC. Its translation: CASSQSHHGGIQYF. This chain uses TRBV3-1 with TRBJ2-4, with D possibly being TRBD2 (5 bases). This CDR3 has 14 residues. The V gene's germline CDR1 is LGHDT and CDR2 YNNKEL (reference sequence). Trimming took 3 bases from V and 9 from J, leaving 15 bases between them.